These T cell receptor beta chains were read from a single sample in a study of technical replicates of blood from a handful of donors. Using immunoSEQ multiplex PCR, the repertoire was profiled, and TCRdb retains in-frame clones only, with some absent. The sample holds about 70,000 clones, approximately 93% seen once. The sample consisted of T cells isolated from PBMCs. The receptors derive from a human donor in good health. Both conserved end residues are part of each CDR3. Each record gives: V gene, clone size, J gene, D gene, CDR3 protein, CDR3 DNA. D genes are given only for firm matches. A clone size is listed for some rows: how often the clone was seen (once, few, many), or a class if it is expanded.

TRBV6-5	-	TRBJ2-5	TRBD2	CASSYSISGRETQYF	TGTGCCAGCAGTTACTCTATTAGCGGGAGGGAGACCCAGTACTTC
TRBV4-3	-	TRBJ2-1	TRBD2	CASSQGLAAGHEQFF	TGCGCCAGCAGCCAGGGACTAGCGGCGGGCCATGAGCAGTTCTTC
TRBV2	-	TRBJ2-5	-	CASSVSRNQQETQYF	TGTGCCAGCAGTGTGAGCCGAAACCAACAAGAGACCCAGTACTTC
TRBV6-5	-	TRBJ2-7	TRBD1	CASSGRDRGSYEQYF	TGTGCCAGCAGTGGCCGGGACAGGGGCTCCTACGAGCAGTACTTC
TRBV28	-	TRBJ1-2	TRBD1	CATCLRGNFNYGYTF	TGTGCCACCTGCCTCAGGGGGAACTTTAACTATGGCTACACCTTC
TRBV13	-	TRBJ2-7	TRBD1	CASSAGQGAYEQYF	TGTGCCAGCAGCGCGGGACAGGGGGCCTACGAGCAGTACTTC
TRBV5-1	-	TRBJ2-3	TRBD2	CASSFGGSWGTDTQYF	TGCGCCAGCAGCTTCGGCGGGAGTTGGGGCACAGATACGCAGTATTTT
TRBV11-2	-	TRBJ2-5	TRBD1	CASSLGSGGQETQYF	TGTGCCAGCAGCTTAGGGTCAGGGGGCCAAGAGACCCAGTACTTC
TRBV28	-	TRBJ1-4	-	CASSPTPATNEKLFF	TGTGCCAGCAGTCCAACACCCGCAACTAATGAAAAACTGTTTTTT
TRBV4-3	-	TRBJ2-6	TRBD1	CASSQIQGVSGANVLTF	TGCGCCAGCAGCCAAATTCAGGGGGTCTCTGGGGCCAACGTCCTGACTTTC
TRBV2	-	TRBJ1-3	-	CASHRESGNTIYF	TGTGCCAGCCATCGGGAATCTGGAAACACCATATATTTT
TRBV28	-	TRBJ1-1	-	CASRPAGEAPSEAFF	TGTGCCAGCAGGCCTGCGGGCGAGGCCCCCTCTGAAGCTTTCTTT
TRBV4-2	few	TRBJ2-7	TRBD2	CASSQVLSRLAAEQYF	TGTGCCAGCAGCCAAGTTCTGTCTCGGCTAGCGGCCGAGCAGTACTTC
TRBV7-9	-	TRBJ2-1	-	CASSSRALESQYEQFF	TGTGCCAGCAGCTCTAGAGCACTAGAGAGCCAATATGAGCAGTTCTTC
TRBV7-9	-	TRBJ1-2	TRBD1	CASSLPDRAGVEGYTF	TGTGCCAGCAGCTTACCGGACAGGGCGGGGGTAGAGGGCTACACCTTC
TRBV6-5	-	TRBJ2-5	TRBD1	CASTEDRGVLETQYF	TGTGCCAGCACCGAAGACAGGGGAGTGCTCGAGACCCAGTACTTC
TRBV15	-	TRBJ1-4	TRBD1	CATSRGDRGDEKLFF	TGTGCCACCAGCAGGGGGGACAGGGGCGATGAAAAACTGTTTTTT
TRBV14	-	TRBJ2-2	TRBD2	CASSPPLAGVGGELFF	TGTGCCAGCAGCCCCCCTCTAGCGGGGGTAGGCGGGGAGCTGTTTTTT
TRBV4-3	once	TRBJ2-7	-	CASSQRTGIYEQYF	TGCGCCAGCAGCCAACGCACAGGGATTTACGAGCAGTACTTC
TRBV10-3	-	TRBJ2-5	TRBD1	CAISHDRALGETQYF	TGTGCCATCAGTCACGACAGGGCCTTGGGAGAGACCCAGTACTTC
TRBV2	-	TRBJ1-4	-	CASTSRNEKLFF	TGTGCCAGCACTTCTCGGAATGAAAAACTGTTTTTT
TRBV7-3	once	TRBJ2-3	-	CASSSLGGGDTQYF	TGTGCCAGCAGCTCCCTTGGGGGAGGAGATACGCAGTATTTT